The 30 T cell receptor beta chains below come from one sample, sequenced in a study of blood T cell repertoires in COVID-19. Assay used: immunoSEQ multiplex PCR; TCRdb lists only in-frame clones, some missing. The sample has roughly 220,000 clones; approximately 85% are singletons. The sequenced sample consisted of peripheral blood. Receptors originate from a man between 50 and 59 years old who had recovered from COVID-19.

This chain links TRBV12-3 or TRBV12-4 with TRBJ1-5; D perhaps matches TRBD1 (5 bases). This CDR3 has 13 residues. Trimming shortened V by 6 bases and J by 3 bases, and 9 bases separated the two germline ends. CDR3 in amino acids: CASRQGANQPQHF. CDR3 DNA: TGTGCCAGCAGGCAAGGGGCCAATCAGCCCCAGCATTTT.

The V gene is TRBV3-1 (or the pseudogene TRBV3-2), the J gene TRBJ2-1; a weak D match, TRBD2 (5 bases). This CDR3 is built from 13 residues. Germline CDR1 is LGHDT and CDR2 is YNNKEL (reference sequence). Deletions cut 2 bases from V and 9 bases from J, with 11 bases between. CDR3 bases: TGTGCCAGCAGCCAATTCTCTGGGAGTGAGCAGTTCTTC. Protein product: CASSQFSGSEQFF.

This chain links TRBV7-2 with TRBJ2-2; D is uncertain. The CDR3 runs to 14 residues. V shed 6 bases and J shed 2 bases, with 10 bases lying between them. Germline CDR1 and CDR2: SGHTA and FQGNSA. The CDR3: CASSLGINTGELFF. The CDR3 region has the DNA TGTGCCAGCAGTCTAGGAATAAACACCGGGGAGCTGTTTTTT. The whole variable domain, filled in from reference TRBV7-2 and TRBJ2-2, reads GAGVSQSPSNKVTEKGKDVELRCDPISGHTALYWYRQSLGQGLEFLIYFQGNSAPDKSGLPSDRFSAERTGGSVSTLTIQRTQQEDSAVYLCASSLGINTGELFFGEGSRLTVL.

J is TRBJ1-3 and V is TRBV29-1; D gene uncertain. Germline CDR1 SQVTM, CDR2 ANQGSEA. The V and J ends lost 3 bases and 0 bases respectively, with 6 bases between them. This CDR3 contains 13 residues. In DNA, the CDR3 is TGCAGCGTTGAGCGACTCTCTGGAAACACCATATATTTT. Its protein is CSVERLSGNTIYF.

The chain links TRBV7-7 to TRBJ2-2; the match to TRBD2 covers 10 bases. This CDR3 region has 17 residues. V lost 5 bases to trimming and J lost 6 bases; unmatched junction nucleotides: 12. Germline V gives CDR1 SSHAT, CDR2 FNYEAQ (reference sequence). The CDR3 sequence is CASSARLAGDLPGELFF. CDR3 bases: TGTGCCAGCAGCGCCCGTCTAGCGGGAGATCTACCCGGGGAGCTGTTTTTT.

The chain combines TRBV27 with TRBJ1-2, with D tentatively TRBD1 (5 bases). In germline, CDR1 is MNHEY, CDR2 SMNVEV (reference sequence). The length of the CDR3 is 14 residues. Deletions cut 2 bases from V and 7 bases from J, with 14 bases between. CDR3 nucleotide sequence: TGTGCCAGCAGTTTAAATATTGGTACAGGTGGCTACACCTTC. Translation: CASSLNIGTGGYTF.

The chain uses TRBV10-2 and TRBJ2-3; 10 bases align to TRBD2. The V gene's germline CDR1 is WSHSY and CDR2 SAAADI. V lost 8 bases and J lost 2; bases outside the gene matches: 10. CDR3 length: 16 amino acids. In DNA, the CDR3 is TGCGCCAGCTCGCACTTTAGCGGGAGGACCACAGATACGCAGTATTTT. Translating it yields CASSHFSGRTTDTQYF.

This clone was counted only a few times. The J gene is TRBJ2-3, the V gene TRBV4-2, with D possibly being TRBD1 (5 bases). Germline-derived CDR1 and CDR2 are LGHNA and YNFKEQ. Trimming stripped 3 bases from V and 1 base from J, with 14 bases between. The CDR3 runs 16 residues. The CDR3 DNA reads as TGTGCCAGCAGCCATGGAGAAATAGGGGGCACAGATACGCAGTATTTT. Encoded protein: CASSHGEIGGTDTQYF.

About this clone: Relative to the germline gene, one junction end is altered; a read error may explain this. The V gene is TRBV13, the J gene TRBJ2-3; possible D gene TRBD2, 5 bases. Germline CDR1 reads PRHDT; CDR2 reads FYEKMQ (reference sequence). The CDR3 is 15 amino acids. CDR3 protein: CASNLLDGVRDTQYF. The CDR3 DNA reads as TGTGCCAGCAACTTATTAGACGGGGTGAGGGATACGCAGTATTTT.

The chain uses TRBV24-1 and TRBJ2-3, with D tentatively TRBD2 (5 bases). The length of the CDR3 is 15 residues. Trimming stripped 4 bases from V and 3 bases from J, with 13 bases between. In germline, CDR1 is KGHDR, CDR2 SFDVKD. As DNA, the CDR3 is TGTGCCACCAGTGACCAGACTACGATGACAGATACGCAGTATTTT. Translation gives CATSDQTTMTDTQYF.

This clone has only a few counts. One end of the junction fails to match germline, which may point to a read error. This sequence joins TRBV24-1 and TRBJ2-7; tentative D call: TRBD1 (6 bases). This CDR3 has 14 residues. The germline V gene has CDR1 KGHDR and CDR2 SFDVKD. CDR3 sequence reads: CATSDSDRRGRGDF. As DNA, the CDR3 is TGTGCCACCAGTGACTCCGACCGCCGCGGCAGGGGAGACTTC.

The V gene is TRBV19, the J gene TRBJ1-5, with D possibly matching TRBD1 (6 bases). CDR1 LNHDA and CDR2 SQIVND come from the germline V gene (reference sequence). V gave up 3 bases and J gave up 5 bases, with 20 bases separating them. The CDR3 runs 17 residues. The CDR3: CASSMNGRRGDHQPQHF. CDR3 nucleotide sequence: TGTGCCAGTAGTATGAACGGGCGCAGGGGTGATCATCAGCCCCAGCATTTT.

This chain joins TRBV27 and TRBJ1-5; 9 nucleotides line up with TRBD1. Germline V lookup: CDR1 MNHEY, CDR2 SMNVEV (reference sequence). The CDR3 is 15 amino acids. The J segment lost 3 bases and the V segment lost 8 bases, leaving 8 bases of the junction unmatched. CDR3 in DNA: TGTGCCAGCGGCGCACAGGGGGCGACCAATCAGCCCCAGCATTTT. Encoded protein: CASGAQGATNQPQHF.

This clone appeared a few times. The J gene is TRBJ2-6, the V gene TRBV7-2; D is uncertain. CDR1 SGHTA and CDR2 FQGNSA come from the germline V gene. The CDR3 is 14 amino acids. Trimming removed 5 bases at V and 4 bases at J, with 9 bases between. CDR3 in DNA: TGTGCCAGCAGCCCCGTTTCCGGGGCCAACGTCCTGACTTTC. Protein: CASSPVSGANVLTF.

This clone was seen just once. The V call is TRBV2, the J call TRBJ2-7; D unresolved. Trimming shortened V by 2 bases and J by 2 bases, and 4 bases separated the two germline ends. CDR1 is SNHLY, CDR2 FYNNEI, per germline. CDR3 length: 12 amino acids. The CDR3 loop is CASSERAYEQYF. As DNA, the CDR3 is TGTGCCAGCAGTGAAAGAGCCTACGAGCAGTACTTC.

The V gene is TRBV7-6, the J gene TRBJ2-7; 11 bases line up with TRBD1. In germline, CDR1 is SGHVS, CDR2 FNYEAQ. J gave up 2 bases and V 5 bases, and 5 bases lay outside the gene matches. This CDR3 contains 15 residues. The CDR3 loop is CASSTRTGGPYEQYF. CDR3 in DNA: TGTGCCAGCAGCACCAGGACAGGGGGCCCCTACGAGCAGTACTTC.

This chain uses TRBV5-1 with TRBJ2-5, with TRBD1 matching 11 bases. With V trimmed by 4 bases and J by 7 bases, 12 bases remained unmatched. Germline V gene lookup returns CDR1 SGHRS and CDR2 YFSETQ. The CDR3 is 16 amino acids. CDR3 in DNA: TGCGCCAGCAGCCAGACCGGGACAGGGGGGGCAGGGACCCAGTACTTC. This translates into CASSQTGTGGAGTQYF.

The gene calls are TRBV10-2 and TRBJ2-5, with D maybe TRBD1 (5 bases). The V gene lost 6 bases and the J gene lost 7 bases, with 12 bases spanning the gap. Germline values: CDR1 WSHSY, CDR2 SAAADI. The CDR3 has 12 residues. Here the CDR3 reads CASRGRMGTQYF. CDR3 sequence (DNA): TGCGCCAGCAGGGGGCGCATGGGGACCCAGTACTTC.

The chain is built from TRBV28 and TRBJ1-2; D is uncertain. The V end lost 4 bases, the J end lost 4 bases, and 7 bases lay between the germline ends. Germline CDR1 MDHEN, CDR2 SYDVKM. This CDR3 region has 12 residues. The CDR3 protein is CASSSIFYGYTF. The CDR3 coding sequence is TGTGCCAGCAGTTCCATTTTCTATGGCTACACCTTC.

This chain joins TRBV19 and TRBJ2-3; possible D gene TRBD1, 5 bases. With 1 base removed from V and 0 bases from J, the gap between germline ends came to 14 bases. The germline V gene has CDR1 LNHDA and CDR2 SQIVND (reference sequence). The CDR3 runs 17 residues. The DNA for the CDR3 is TGTGCCAGTAGTATAGGGTGGAGTCGGACAAGCACAGATACGCAGTATTTT. Its translation is CASSIGWSRTSTDTQYF.

Only one count was recorded for this clone. This chain joins TRBV6-5 and TRBJ1-5; D call uncertain. The V and J ends lost 6 bases and 6 bases respectively, with 15 bases between them. The CDR3 is 14 residues long. Germline V gene data show CDR1 as MNHEY and CDR2 as SVGAGI. In DNA, the CDR3 is TGTGCCAGCAGGTCATCCGGGTACGTTCAGCCCCAGCATTTT. This gives the protein CASRSSGYVQPQHF.

The chain links TRBV15 to TRBJ2-2; TRBD2 matches 9 bases. CDR1 is LNHNV, CDR2 YYDKDF, per germline (reference sequence). The J segment lost 7 bases and the V segment lost 3 bases, leaving 12 bases of the junction unmatched. This CDR3 spans 17 amino acids. Here the CDR3 DNA reads TGTGCCACCAGCAGTCAACTGGCGGGAGGGCGAAGCGGGGAGCTGTTTTTT. It codes for CATSSQLAGGRSGELFF.

J is TRBJ2-7 and V is TRBV3-1 (or the pseudogene TRBV3-2); weak D call: TRBD1 (5 bases). Germline V lookup: CDR1 LGHDT, CDR2 YNNKEL (reference sequence). V lost 0 bases and J lost 1, with 19 bases in between. The CDR3 loop spans 18 amino acids. This CDR3 is CASSQEPPPGPLSYEQYF. CDR3 sequence (DNA): TGTGCCAGCAGCCAAGAACCCCCCCCAGGGCCCCTTTCCTACGAGCAGTACTTC.

The V gene is TRBV18, the J gene TRBJ2-5; D is unclear. V was shortened by 8 bases and J by 2 bases, with 6 bases between the two germline ends. This CDR3 contains 11 residues. CDR1 KGHSH and CDR2 LQKENI come from the germline V gene. The CDR3 loop is CASAGQETQYF. As DNA, the CDR3 is TGTGCCAGCGCCGGGCAAGAGACCCAGTACTTC.

The rearrangement links TRBV27 to TRBJ1-1; D remains unclear. The CDR3 sequence is 17 residues long. Germline V gene lookup returns CDR1 MNHEY and CDR2 SMNVEV (reference sequence). V dropped 5 bases and J dropped 4 bases, with 23 bases sitting between them. The CDR3 sequence: CASSIPVGPGRPTEAFF. The CDR3 nucleotides read TGTGCCAGCAGTATTCCCGTAGGCCCAGGCCGCCCCACTGAAGCTTTCTTT.

This chain joins TRBV19 and TRBJ2-7; 7 bases match TRBD2. Trimming took 4 bases from V and 7 from J; bases not matched to a gene: 13. This CDR3 has 15 residues. Per the germline V gene, CDR1 is LNHDA and CDR2 is SQIVND (reference sequence). The CDR3 region is CASSNVAAGSGEQYF. As DNA, the CDR3 is TGTGCCAGTAGTAATGTGGCAGCGGGGTCGGGGGAGCAGTACTTC.

The chain has TRBV19 and TRBJ1-1; D not resolved. The ends were cut back, 4 bases at V and 3 bases at J, with 18 bases in the middle. Germline CDR1 reads LNHDA; CDR2 reads SQIVND (reference sequence). The CDR3 has 16 amino acids. This CDR3 is CASSRGGLGRDTEAFF. The CDR3 DNA is TGTGCCAGTAGTAGAGGAGGTTTAGGCCGAGACACTGAAGCTTTCTTT.

The gene calls are TRBV9 and TRBJ2-7; 8 bases fit TRBD2. Losses at the gene ends were 4 bases for V and 3 bases for J; bases not matched to a gene: 6. The germline V gene has CDR1 SGDLS and CDR2 YYNGEE. This CDR3 has 14 residues. The CDR3 protein is CASSLSGGIYEQYF. CDR3 nucleotides: TGTGCCAGCAGCCTCTCGGGGGGGATCTACGAGCAGTACTTC.

The gene calls are TRBV28 and TRBJ2-3; 8 bases are shared with TRBD2. V lost 6 bases, J lost 1 base, and 6 bases stayed unmatched. Germline V CDR1 and CDR2: MDHEN, SYDVKM. The CDR3 length is 15 residues. Here the CDR3 DNA reads TGTGCCAGCAGCAAGGCGGGAGGAGGCACAGATACGCAGTATTTT. It yields the protein CASSKAGGGTDTQYF.

This chain uses TRBV5-1 with TRBJ2-5, with 8 nucleotides matching TRBD2. J was trimmed by 1 base and V by 4 bases; bases with no gene match: 6. Germline assignment: CDR1 SGHRS and CDR2 YFSETQ. This CDR3 region has 15 residues. CDR3 amino acids: CASSAVAGLQETQYF. CDR3 nucleotide sequence: TGCGCCAGCAGCGCTGTAGCGGGGCTCCAAGAGACCCAGTACTTC.